The 3 T cell receptor beta chains reported below all come from one sample, sequenced in a study of tissue T cells after allogeneic stem cell transplantation. Repertoires were generated with immunoSEQ multiplex PCR, while TCRdb's copy carries only in-frame clones and drops some. Of more than 4,500 clones listed, less than 55% are singletons. Time point indicated: mouse harvest day 7 after allogeneic transplant. Tail vein injection delivered 10^7 T-cell-depleted bone marrow cells and 10^6 splenic CD5+ T cells. Sequenced: gut tissue. The receptors originated from a female BALB/c mouse given C57BL/6 T cells with graft-versus-host disease after an allogeneic hematopoietic cell transplant.

This clone was observed a single time. Gene names follow the mouse nomenclature. The CDR3 end falls 1 residue outside the read, so it is completed with the germline J gene. This chain connects TRBV23 to TRBJ2-5; the table's TRBD2 call for D was not verified on the DNA. CDR3 length: 16 residues. CDR1 and CDR2 (germline): KGHTA, FQNQQP. The sequenced part of the CDR3 DNA is TGCTCCAGCAGTCAAAGCTGGGGGGGCGCGAGAGACACCCAGTAC. Its protein is CSSSQSWGGARDTQY. The whole CDR3 protein reads CSSSQSWGGARDTQYF.

Remarks on this clone: Gene labels here are mouse ones. The read finishes 1 residue shy of the CDR3 end, and the germline J gene is used to complete it. V gene TRBV23 combines with J gene TRBJ2-5; the DNA was not compared with TRBD1, the D call given in the table. The CDR3 runs to 14 residues. The V gene's germline CDR1 is KGHTA and CDR2 FQNQQP. CDR3 DNA, as far as it was read: TGCTCCAGCAGTCGAGACAGGGTGGCAGACACCCAGTAC. Amino acid sequence: CSSSRDRVADTQY. From start to end, the CDR3 is CSSSRDRVADTQYF.

This clone is medium-sized in the sample. Gene names refer to mouse genes. The read is 1 residue too short to cover the CDR3 end, so that end is filled in from the germline J gene. This chain joins TRBV16 and TRBJ2-5; D unclear. The CDR3 loop spans 14 amino acids. V was cut by 0 bases and J by 2 bases, with 6 bases left in between. CDR1 SGHSA and CDR2 FRNQAP come from the germline V gene. The CDR3 bases that were read are TGTGCAAGCAGCTTAGAGGGGTTCCAAGACACCCAGTAC. Amino acids: CASSLEGFQDTQY. The full CDR3 sequence reads CASSLEGFQDTQYF.